This TCR beta chain was profiled in a study of a mutant IDH1 vaccine in newly diagnosed glioma. Study in general: Vaccinations, eight in total, occurred in weeks 1, 3, 5, 7, 11, 15, 19, 23. Investigators started vaccination 4-6 weeks after radiotherapy alone, or with temozolomide cycles.

V was shortened by 5 bases and J by 6 bases, with 19 bases between the two germline ends. Germline V gene lookup returns CDR1 LNHDA and CDR2 SQIVND (reference sequence). The CDR3 is made up of 15 amino acids. TCRdb's copy holds only in-frame clones and misses some; the assay was immunoSEQ multiplex PCR. The data contain 75,000 to 85,000 clones, around 90% of them seen just once; the ten biggest clones take up about 0.61%. Time point described: week 5, during vaccination. Mutant IDH1 20-mer peptide, at 300 ug, made up each vaccine dose, with topical imiquimod. A word on this clone: Its antigen is unknown.

This specimen was PBMCs, taken from a glioma patient whose treatment included an IDH1 peptide vaccine. The chain combines TRBV19 with TRBJ1-2, with no clear D. The TCR sequence derives from a woman aged 45 to 65 with glioma. CDR3 residues: CASSLKVGSGHGYTF. Here the CDR3 DNA reads TGTGCCAGTAGTCTTAAGGTCGGTTCAGGTCATGGCTACACCTTC. Based on the CDR3 plus reference TRBV19 and TRBJ1-2, the full variable domain is DGGITQSPKYLFRKEGQNVTLSCEQNLNHDAMYWYRQDPGQGLRLIYYSQIVNDFQKGDIAEGYSVSREKKESFPLTVTSAQKNPTAFYLCASSLKVGSGHGYTFGSGTRLTVV.